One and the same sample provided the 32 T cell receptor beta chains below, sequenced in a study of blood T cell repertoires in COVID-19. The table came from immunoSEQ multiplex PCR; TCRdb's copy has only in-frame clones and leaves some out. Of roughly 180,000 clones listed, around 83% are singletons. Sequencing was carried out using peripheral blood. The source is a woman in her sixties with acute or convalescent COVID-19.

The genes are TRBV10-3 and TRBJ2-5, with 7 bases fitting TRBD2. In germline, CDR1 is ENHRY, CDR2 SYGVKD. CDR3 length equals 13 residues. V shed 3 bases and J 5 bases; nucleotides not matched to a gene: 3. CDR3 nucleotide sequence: TGTGCCATCAGTGAATTAGCGGGTGAGACCCAGTACTTC. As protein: CAISELAGETQYF.

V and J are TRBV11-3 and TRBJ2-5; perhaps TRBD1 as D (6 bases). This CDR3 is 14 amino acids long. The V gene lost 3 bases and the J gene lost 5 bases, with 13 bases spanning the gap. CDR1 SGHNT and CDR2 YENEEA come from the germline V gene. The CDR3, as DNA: TGTGCCAGCAGCTTTAGGCGCCAGGGGGAGACCCAGTACTTC. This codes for CASSFRRQGETQYF.

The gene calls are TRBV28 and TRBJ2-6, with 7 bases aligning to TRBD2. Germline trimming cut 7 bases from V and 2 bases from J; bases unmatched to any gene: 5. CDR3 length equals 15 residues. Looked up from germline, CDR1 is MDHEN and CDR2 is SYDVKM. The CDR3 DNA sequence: TGTGCCAGCAATGGGGGGGAAGCTGGGGCCAACGTCCTGACTTTC. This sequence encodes CASNGGEAGANVLTF.

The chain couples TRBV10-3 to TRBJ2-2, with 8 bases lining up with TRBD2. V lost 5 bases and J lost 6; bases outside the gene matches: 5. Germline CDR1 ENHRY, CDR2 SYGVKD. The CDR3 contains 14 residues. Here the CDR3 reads CAISLGLAPGELFF. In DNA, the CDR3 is TGTGCCATCAGTTTAGGACTAGCCCCCGGGGAGCTGTTTTTT.

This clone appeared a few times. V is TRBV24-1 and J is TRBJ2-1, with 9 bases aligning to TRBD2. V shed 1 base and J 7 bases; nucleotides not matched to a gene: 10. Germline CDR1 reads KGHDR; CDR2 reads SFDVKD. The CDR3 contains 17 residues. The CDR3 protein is CATSDFLSGRGRNEQFF. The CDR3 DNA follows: TGTGCCACCAGTGATTTTCTTAGCGGGAGAGGACGGAATGAGCAGTTCTTC.

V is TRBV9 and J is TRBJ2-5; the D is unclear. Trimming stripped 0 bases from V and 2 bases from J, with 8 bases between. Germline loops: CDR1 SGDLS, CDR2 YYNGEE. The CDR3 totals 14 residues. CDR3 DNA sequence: TGTGCCAGCAGCGTAGATAACTGGCAAGAGACCCAGTACTTC. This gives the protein CASSVDNWQETQYF. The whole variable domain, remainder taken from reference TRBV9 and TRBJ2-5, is DSGVTQTPKHLITATGQRVTLRCSPRSGDLSVYWYQQSLDQGLQFLIQYYNGEERAKGNILERFSAQQFPDLHSELNLSSLELGDSALYFCASSVDNWQETQYFGPGTRLLVL.

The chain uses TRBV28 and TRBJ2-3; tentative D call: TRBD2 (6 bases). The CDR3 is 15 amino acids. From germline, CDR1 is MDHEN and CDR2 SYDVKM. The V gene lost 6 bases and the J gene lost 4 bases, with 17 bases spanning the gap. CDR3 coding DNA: TGTGCCAGCAGGAGCGGGTGGGGAGGCCCAGATACGCAGTATTTT. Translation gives CASRSGWGGPDTQYF.

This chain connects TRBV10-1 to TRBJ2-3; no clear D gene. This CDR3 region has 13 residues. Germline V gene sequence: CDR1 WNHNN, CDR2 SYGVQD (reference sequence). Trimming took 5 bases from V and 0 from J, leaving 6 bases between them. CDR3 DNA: TGCGCCAGCAGTTCCGGGAGCACAGATACGCAGTATTTT. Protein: CASSSGSTDTQYF.

This CDR3 reads CASSLSGSHSGNTIYF. The DNA of the CDR3 is TGTGCCAGCAGTTTATCGGGGTCTCACTCTGGAAACACCATATATTTT. V gene TRBV28 combines with J gene TRBJ1-3; no definite D call. The CDR3 sequence is 16 residues long. Germline V gene data show CDR1 as MDHEN and CDR2 as SYDVKM. V lost 1 base and J 0 bases, leaving 10 bases between the germline ends.

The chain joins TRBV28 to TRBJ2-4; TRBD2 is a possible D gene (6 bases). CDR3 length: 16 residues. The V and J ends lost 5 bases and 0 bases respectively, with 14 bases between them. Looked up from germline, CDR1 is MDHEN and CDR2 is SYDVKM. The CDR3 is CASSTGTGLAKNIQYF. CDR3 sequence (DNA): TGTGCCAGCAGTACCGGGACGGGACTAGCCAAAAACATTCAGTACTTC.

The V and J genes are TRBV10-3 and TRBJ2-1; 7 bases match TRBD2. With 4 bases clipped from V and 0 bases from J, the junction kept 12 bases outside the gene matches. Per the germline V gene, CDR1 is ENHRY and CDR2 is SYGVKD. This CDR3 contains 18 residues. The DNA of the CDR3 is TGTGCCATCAGTGGCCCTCTTATAGGCGGGAGCTCCTACAATGAGCAGTTCTTC. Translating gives CAISGPLIGGSSYNEQFF.

The CDR3 bases are TGTGCCATCAGTGAGACAGGTCCGCTTAACTATGGCTACACCTTC. Protein sequence: CAISETGPLNYGYTF. The chain uses TRBV10-3 and TRBJ1-2; perhaps TRBD1 as D (5 bases). Looked up from germline, CDR1 is ENHRY and CDR2 is SYGVKD. The CDR3 has 15 residues. Trimming took off 2 bases at V and 1 base at J, with 11 bases between the two ends.

The CDR3 bases are TGTGCCAGCAGCCCACCACAGGGTGGAAGGGCTGAAGCTTTCTTT. Its translation: CASSPPQGGRAEAFF. The chain recombines TRBV11-3 with TRBJ1-1, with a weak D call TRBD1 (6 bases). CDR3 length: 15 amino acids. CDR1 is SGHNT and CDR2 is YENEEA in the germline V gene. V dropped 5 bases and J dropped 6 bases, with 19 bases sitting between them.

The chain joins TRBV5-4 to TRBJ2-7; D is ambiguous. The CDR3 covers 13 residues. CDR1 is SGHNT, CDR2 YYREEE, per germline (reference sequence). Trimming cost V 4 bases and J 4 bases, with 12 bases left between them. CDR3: CASSPSGSYEQYV. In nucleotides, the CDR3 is TGTGCCAGCAGCCCCTCGGGTTCGTACGAGCAGTACGTC.

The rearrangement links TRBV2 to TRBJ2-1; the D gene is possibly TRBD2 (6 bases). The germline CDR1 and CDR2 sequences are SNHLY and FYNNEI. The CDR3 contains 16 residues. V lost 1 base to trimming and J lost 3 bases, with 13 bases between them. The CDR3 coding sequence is TGTGCCAGCAGTGAAGGGGGCGGGATTAACTACAATGAGCAGTTCTTC. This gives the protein CASSEGGGINYNEQFF. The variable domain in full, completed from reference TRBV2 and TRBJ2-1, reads EPEVTQTPSHQVTQMGQEVILRCVPISNHLYFYWYRQILGQKVEFLVSFYNNEISEKSEIFDDQFSVERPDGSNFTLKIRSTKLEDSAMYFCASSEGGGINYNEQFFGPGTRLTVL.

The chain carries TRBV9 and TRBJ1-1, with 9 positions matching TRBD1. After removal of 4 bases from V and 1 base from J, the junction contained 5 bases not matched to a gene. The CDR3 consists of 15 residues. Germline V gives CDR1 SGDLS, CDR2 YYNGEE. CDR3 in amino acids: CASSPTGGTNTEAFF. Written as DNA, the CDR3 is TGTGCCAGCAGCCCGACAGGGGGAACGAACACTGAAGCTTTCTTT. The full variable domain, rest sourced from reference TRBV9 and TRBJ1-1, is DSGVTQTPKHLITATGQRVTLRCSPRSGDLSVYWYQQSLDQGLQFLIQYYNGEERAKGNILERFSAQQFPDLHSELNLSSLELGDSALYFCASSPTGGTNTEAFFGQGTRLTVV.

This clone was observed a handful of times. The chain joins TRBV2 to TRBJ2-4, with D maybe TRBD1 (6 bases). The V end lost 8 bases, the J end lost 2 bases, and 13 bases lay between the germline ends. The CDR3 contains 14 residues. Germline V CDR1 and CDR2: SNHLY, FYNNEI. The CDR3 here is CASSPGETKNIQYF. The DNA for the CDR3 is TGTGCCAGCTCCCCAGGGGAGACCAAAAACATTCAGTACTTC.

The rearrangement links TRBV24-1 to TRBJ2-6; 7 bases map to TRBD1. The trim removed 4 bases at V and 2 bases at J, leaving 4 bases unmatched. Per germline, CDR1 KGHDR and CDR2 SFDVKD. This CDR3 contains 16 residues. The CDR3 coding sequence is TGTGCCACCAGTGACCGAGACAGGGCTGGGGCCAACGTCCTGACTTTC. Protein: CATSDRDRAGANVLTF.

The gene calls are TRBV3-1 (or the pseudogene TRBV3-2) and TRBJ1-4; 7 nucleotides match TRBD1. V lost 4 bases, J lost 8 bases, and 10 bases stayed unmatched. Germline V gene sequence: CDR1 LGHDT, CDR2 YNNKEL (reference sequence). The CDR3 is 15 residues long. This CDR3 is CASSPPGQRQEKLFF. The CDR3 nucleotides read TGTGCCAGCAGCCCCCCGGGACAGCGGCAGGAAAAACTGTTTTTT.

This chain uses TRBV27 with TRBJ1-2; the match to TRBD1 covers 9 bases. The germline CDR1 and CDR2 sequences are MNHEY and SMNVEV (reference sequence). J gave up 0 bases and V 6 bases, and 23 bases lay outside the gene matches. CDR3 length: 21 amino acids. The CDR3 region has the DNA TGTGCCAGCAGGGAATCAACGTCTGATCCGGGACAGGGTTTTCCTAACTATGGCTACACCTTC. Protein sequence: CASRESTSDPGQGFPNYGYTF.

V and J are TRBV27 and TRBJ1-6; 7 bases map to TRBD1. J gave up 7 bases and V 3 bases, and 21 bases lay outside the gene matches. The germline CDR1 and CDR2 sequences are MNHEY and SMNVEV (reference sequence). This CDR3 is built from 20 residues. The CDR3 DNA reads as TGTGCCAGCAGTTTTTCCCCCTTCGGGGGACAGACGGCTGCAAATTCACCCCTCCACTTT. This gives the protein CASSFSPFGGQTAANSPLHF.

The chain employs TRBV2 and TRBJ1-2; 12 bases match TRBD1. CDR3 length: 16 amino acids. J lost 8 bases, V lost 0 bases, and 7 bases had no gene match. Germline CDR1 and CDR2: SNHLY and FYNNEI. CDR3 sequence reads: CASSEAMGQGAQGYTF. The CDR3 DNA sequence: TGTGCCAGCAGTGAAGCGATGGGACAGGGGGCGCAGGGCTACACCTTC.

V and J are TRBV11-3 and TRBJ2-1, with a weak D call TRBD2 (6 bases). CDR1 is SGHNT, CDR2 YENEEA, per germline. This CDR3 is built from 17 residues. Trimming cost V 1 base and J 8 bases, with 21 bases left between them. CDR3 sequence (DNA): TGTGCCAGCAGCTTAGGGTACGGGGACTTGTCCCAGGATGAGCAGTTCTTC. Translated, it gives CASSLGYGDLSQDEQFF.

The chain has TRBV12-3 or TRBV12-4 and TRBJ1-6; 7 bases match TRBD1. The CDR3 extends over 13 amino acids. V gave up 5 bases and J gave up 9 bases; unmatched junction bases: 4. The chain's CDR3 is CASSRQGRSPLHF. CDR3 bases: TGTGCCAGCAGTAGACAGGGCCGTTCACCCCTCCACTTT.

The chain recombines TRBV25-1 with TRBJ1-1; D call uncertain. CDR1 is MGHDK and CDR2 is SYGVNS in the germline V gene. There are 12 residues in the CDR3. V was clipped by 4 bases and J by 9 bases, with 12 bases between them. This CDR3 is CASSGGSTQAFF. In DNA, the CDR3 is TGTGCCAGCAGTGGAGGCTCAACCCAAGCTTTCTTT.

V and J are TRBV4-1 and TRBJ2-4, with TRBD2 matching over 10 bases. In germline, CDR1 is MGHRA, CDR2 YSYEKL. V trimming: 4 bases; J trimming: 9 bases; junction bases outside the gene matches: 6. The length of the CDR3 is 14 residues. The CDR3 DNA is TGCGCCAGCAGCCCTAGCGGGAGTTCGGGCATTCAGTACTTC. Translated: CASSPSGSSGIQYF.

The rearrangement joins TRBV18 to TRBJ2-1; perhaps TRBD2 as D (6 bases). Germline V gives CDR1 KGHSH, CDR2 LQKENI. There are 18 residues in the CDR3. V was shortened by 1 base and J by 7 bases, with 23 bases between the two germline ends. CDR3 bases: TGTGCCAGCTCACCACGGGCGGGCACGACTAGATGGATTAATGAGCAGTTCTTC. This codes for CASSPRAGTTRWINEQFF.

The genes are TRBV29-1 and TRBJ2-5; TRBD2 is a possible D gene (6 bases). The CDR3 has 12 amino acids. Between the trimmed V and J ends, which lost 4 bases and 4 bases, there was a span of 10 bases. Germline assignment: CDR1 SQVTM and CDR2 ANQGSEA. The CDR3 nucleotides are TGCAGCGTTGCGAGGGGAGGAGAGACCCAGTACTTC. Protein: CSVARGGETQYF.

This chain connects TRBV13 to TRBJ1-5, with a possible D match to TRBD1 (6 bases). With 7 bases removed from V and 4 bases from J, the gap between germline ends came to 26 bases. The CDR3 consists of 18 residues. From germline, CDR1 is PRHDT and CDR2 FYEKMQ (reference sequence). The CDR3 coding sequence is TGTGCCAGCACAACTACTTTCACCGGGACACCCGATAATCAGCCCCAGCATTTT. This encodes CASTTTFTGTPDNQPQHF.

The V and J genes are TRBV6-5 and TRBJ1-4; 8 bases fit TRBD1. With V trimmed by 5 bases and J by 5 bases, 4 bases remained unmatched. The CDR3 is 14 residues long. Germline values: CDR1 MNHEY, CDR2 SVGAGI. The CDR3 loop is CASSPRTGNEKLFF. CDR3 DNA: TGTGCCAGCAGTCCCCGGACAGGGAATGAAAAACTGTTTTTT.

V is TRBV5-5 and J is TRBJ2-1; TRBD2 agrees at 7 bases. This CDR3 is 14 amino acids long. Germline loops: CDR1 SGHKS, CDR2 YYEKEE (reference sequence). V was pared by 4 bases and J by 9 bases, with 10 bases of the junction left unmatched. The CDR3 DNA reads TGTGCCAGCAGCATACTCCCGGGGGAGGGTGAGCAGTTCTTC. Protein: CASSILPGEGEQFF.

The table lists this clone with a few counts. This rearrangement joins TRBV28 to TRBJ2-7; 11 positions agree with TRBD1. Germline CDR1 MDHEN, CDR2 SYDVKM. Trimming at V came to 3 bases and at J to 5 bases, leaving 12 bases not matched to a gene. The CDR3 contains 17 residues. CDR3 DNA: TGTGCCAGCAGTTTGGACAGGGGGCGTCGGGGGAACCACGAGCAGTACTTC. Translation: CASSLDRGRRGNHEQYF. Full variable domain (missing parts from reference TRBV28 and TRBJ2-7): DVKVTQSSRYLVKRTGEKVFLECVQDMDHENMFWYRQDPGLGLRLIYFSYDVKMKEKGDIPEGYSVSREKKERFSLILESASTNQTSMYLCASSLDRGRRGNHEQYFGPGTRLTVT.